This T cell receptor beta chain was profiled in a study of blood T cell repertoires in COVID-19 (dated by TCRdb to about 2020). Turning to the overall study: Samples covering the acute and convalescent phases of COVID-19 were provided by collaborators in the United States, Italy and Spain. The prospective study material was composed of cDNA or gDNA derived from T cells, B-cell-depleted T cells, or PBMCs. Subjects who had been exposed to COVID-19, were actively infected with it, or had recovered from it provided the deeply sampled blood TCRbeta repertoires that made up the dataset. A freely available public database, intended as a resource for researchers studying the immune response to SARS-CoV-2, is where the repertoires were released. The samples were drawn from two sources: the first 160 participants of the ongoing ImmuneRACE study, and 1,000 to 1,500 subjects contributed by 6 global collaborators. A de-identified subject ID, COVID-19 status, age in years and sex were almost always included in the sample metadata. Where HLA class I and class II types were available, the types were taken from metadata supplied by the sample provider, not from assay-based typing. Broad study findings and their caveats: Clinical and demographic metadata were provided uncurated, with the amount varying by source and participant.

Including the terminal cysteine and phenylalanine, the CDR3 comprises 14 residues. Only the CDR3 part of the read is kept: 42 bases, read in frame from the first base. For CDR1 and CDR2, the germline V gene lists MDHEN and SYDVKM. Relative to germline, V is 3 bases shorter and J is 1 base shorter, with 9 bases between their ends. TCRbeta CDR3 regions were amplified from genomic DNA by means of the immunoSEQ Assay, a bias-controlled multiplex PCR. On the authors' methods: The number of nucleated cells in each sample was estimated by amplification of reference gene primers within the assay. To quantify the absolute abundance of each unique TCRbeta CDR3 rearrangement, sequence reads were collapsed and filtered. For each sample, productive Simpson clonality was calculated by taking the square root of Simpson's diversity index across productive rearrangements. Entries here come from immuneACCESS through TCRdb and include only in-frame sequences with V and J called. Some clones fail to appear in such tables; in the studies checked, an unresolved V gene covers under half of the shortfall, and the cause of the remainder is unknown. That table furnishes V, J and clone size, whereas the DNA furnished D and trimming. The sample records tens of thousands of clones, around 90% of which are singletons. The ten top clones hold roughly 2.3% of the sample.

Turning to this clone: This receptor's antigen is unknown. Nothing much larger sits one base from this clone, and base qualities are not available. Other DNA variants within this sample encode the same CDR3.

Collaborating institutions collected whole blood in K2EDTA tubes following their own protocols. For TCRbeta analysis, collaborators shipped samples in one of three forms: frozen whole blood, isolated PBMCs, or DNA extracted from either of those sample types. This receptor was obtained from a man aged 45-65 years with acute or convalescent COVID-19. Sequencing input: peripheral blood. The chain couples TRBV28 to TRBJ1-1; the D gene is perhaps TRBD1, from 5 matching bases. The nucleotides read TGTGCCAGCAGTTTGGGGCAGGGGAACACTGAAGCTTTCTTT. It translates to CASSLGQGNTEAFF.